These 26 T cell receptor beta chains originate from one sample sequenced in a study of blood T cell repertoires in COVID-19. Profiled with immunoSEQ multiplex PCR; TCRdb holds only in-frame clones, not every one. The data show 100,000 to 150,000 clones, roughly four fifths seen once. Sequencing was carried out using peripheral blood. The receptors come from a human donor in a cohort sampled during active COVID-19.

This chain uses TRBV6-6 with TRBJ1-6, with D perhaps matching TRBD1 (5 bases). This CDR3 region has 14 residues. V was cut by 6 bases and J by 6 bases, with 12 bases left in between. Germline V lookup: CDR1 MNHNY, CDR2 SVGAGI (reference sequence). The chain's CDR3 is CASRGSGLNSPLHF. The CDR3 nucleotides read TGTGCCAGCAGGGGCTCAGGGCTTAATTCACCCCTCCACTTT.

The CDR3 here is CASSLNPPGSYEQYF. DNA for the CDR3: TGTGCCAGCAGCTTAAACCCCCCTGGCAGCTACGAGCAGTACTTC. This rearrangement joins TRBV11-2 to TRBJ2-7, with D uncertain. Germline-derived CDR1 and CDR2 are SGHAT and FQNNGV. This CDR3 spans 15 amino acids. The V gene lost 2 bases and the J gene lost 3 bases, with 14 bases spanning the gap. Variable domain in full (rest from reference TRBV11-2 and TRBJ2-7): EAGVAQSPRYKIIEKRQSVAFWCNPISGHATLYWYQQILGQGPKLLIQFQNNGVVDDSQLPKDRFSAERLKGVDSTLKIQPAKLEDSAVYLCASSLNPPGSYEQYFGPGTRLTVT.

V and J are TRBV9 and TRBJ2-3; D is unresolved. Germline CDR1 is SGDLS and CDR2 is YYNGEE. The CDR3 sequence is 16 residues long. Trimming removed 3 bases from V and 4 bases from J, with 18 bases in between. DNA for the CDR3: TGTGCCAGCAGCGGCGGCATCATCCCCTTCGCAGATACGCAGTATTTT. Its protein is CASSGGIIPFADTQYF.

J is TRBJ1-3 and V is TRBV9; D might be TRBD1 (5 bases). This CDR3 is 13 amino acids long. From germline, CDR1 is SGDLS and CDR2 YYNGEE. The V gene lost 3 bases and the J gene lost 1 base, with 5 bases spanning the gap. CDR3 protein: CASSEGSGNTIYF. In nucleotides, the CDR3 is TGTGCCAGCAGCGAGGGGTCTGGAAACACCATATATTTT.

The chain employs TRBV4-2 and TRBJ2-5; D may be TRBD2 (6 bases). This CDR3 region has 15 residues. V gave up 3 bases and J gave up 2 bases, with 13 bases separating them. The V gene's germline CDR1 is LGHNA and CDR2 YNFKEQ. The CDR3 DNA reads as TGTGCCAGCAGCCAGGGGACTGACCAGCAAGAGACCCAGTACTTC. It is translated as CASSQGTDQQETQYF.

This chain links TRBV19 with TRBJ1-4; TRBD1 agrees at 7 bases. Trimming at V came to 5 bases and at J to 4 bases, leaving 7 bases not matched to a gene. This CDR3 contains 15 residues. CDR1 and CDR2 (germline): LNHDA, SQIVND (reference sequence). The CDR3 spells CASSQRQGINEKLFF. The CDR3 DNA follows: TGTGCCAGTAGTCAACGACAGGGAATTAATGAAAAACTGTTTTTT.

This clone was detected only once. CDR3 residues: CASSLGTSGLADTQYF. In DNA, the CDR3 is TGTGCCAGCAGCTTGGGGACTAGCGGGTTGGCAGATACGCAGTATTTT. This chain uses TRBV5-4 with TRBJ2-3; 11 bases map to TRBD2. Looked up from germline, CDR1 is SGHNT and CDR2 is YYREEE (reference sequence). Trimming removed 0 bases from V and 4 bases from J; junction bases left unmatched: 4. The CDR3 is 16 amino acids.

The CDR3 loop reads CASSLVGWRSGETQYF. The DNA for the CDR3 is TGTGCCAGCAGCTTAGTCGGGTGGCGATCGGGGGAGACCCAGTACTTC. The chain recombines TRBV7-6 with TRBJ2-5, with D perhaps TRBD2 (5 bases). CDR1 is SGHVS and CDR2 is FNYEAQ in the germline V gene. The CDR3 covers 16 residues. The ends were cut back, 1 base at V and 5 bases at J, with 17 bases in the middle. Combining the CDR3 with reference TRBV7-6 and TRBJ2-5 gives the whole variable domain GAGVSQSPRYKVTKRGQDVALRCDPISGHVSLYWYRQALGQGPEFLTYFNYEAQQDKSGLPNDRFSAERPEGSISTLTIQRTEQRDSAMYRCASSLVGWRSGETQYFGPGTRLLVL.

This sequence joins TRBV3-1 (or the pseudogene TRBV3-2) and TRBJ2-3, with 7 bases aligning to TRBD1. Germline V gene lookup returns CDR1 LGHDT and CDR2 YNNKEL (reference sequence). J was trimmed by 6 bases and V by 1 base; bases with no gene match: 1. This CDR3 spans 13 amino acids. The CDR3 loop is CASSQADRDTQYF. CDR3 DNA: TGTGCCAGCAGCCAAGCGGACAGGGATACGCAGTATTTT.

This rearrangement joins TRBV21-1 to TRBJ1-2; the D segment call TRBD1 is taken from the table without a DNA check. TRBV21-1 is marked as a pseudogene. CDR3 size: 17 residues. As DNA, the CDR3 is TGTGCCAGCAGCTCCCGGACAGGGGGAATAGCTAACTATGGCTACACCTTC. Amino acid sequence: CASSSRTGGIANYGYTF.

The chain carries TRBV5-1 and TRBJ2-1; D is ambiguous. The germline CDR1 and CDR2 sequences are SGHRS and YFSETQ. The V gene lost 4 bases and the J gene lost 7 bases, with 18 bases spanning the gap. This CDR3 contains 15 residues. The CDR3 DNA reads as TGCGCCAGCAGCGTCGGGTCTTTGGTGGGTAATGAGCAGTTCTTC. This gives the protein CASSVGSLVGNEQFF. Variable domain in full (rest from reference TRBV5-1 and TRBJ2-1): KAGVTQTPRYLIKTRGQQVTLSCSPISGHRSVSWYQQTPGQGLQFLFEYFSETQRNKGNFPGRFSGRQFSNSRSEMNVSTLELGDSALYLCASSVGSLVGNEQFFGPGTRLTVL.

The chain uses TRBV6-2 or TRBV6-3 and TRBJ1-4, with a possible D match to TRBD1 (6 bases). From germline, CDR1 is MNHEY and CDR2 SVGEGT. V was pared by 4 bases and J by 0 bases, with 24 bases between. CDR3 length equals 20 residues. The CDR3 DNA is TGTGCCAGCAGTTCCCTTTTTTACCGAGGACAGCGCTCAACTAATGAAAAACTGTTTTTT. The encoded protein is CASSSLFYRGQRSTNEKLFF.

The rearrangement links TRBV6-5 to TRBJ2-7; 7 bases agree with TRBD1. This CDR3 is built from 13 residues. V was clipped by 6 bases and J by 0 bases; unmatched bases: 2. Germline CDR1 and CDR2: MNHEY and SVGAGI. The CDR3 coding sequence is TGTGCCAGCAGACCAGGGGGCTCCTACGAGCAGTACTTC. Its translation is CASRPGGSYEQYF.

The chain uses TRBV6-2 or TRBV6-3 and TRBJ1-1; D unclear. This CDR3 is built from 14 residues. Germline lookup yields CDR1 MNHEY and CDR2 SVGEGT. The V gene lost 5 bases and the J gene lost 4 bases, with 14 bases spanning the gap. This CDR3 reads CASSHDWEVTEAFF. For the CDR3, the DNA is TGTGCCAGCAGTCACGATTGGGAGGTCACTGAAGCTTTCTTT.

The chain recombines TRBV19 with TRBJ1-3, with 12 bases identical to TRBD1. CDR3 length: 15 residues. The J segment lost 3 bases and the V segment lost 8 bases, leaving 5 bases of the junction unmatched. CDR1 is LNHDA and CDR2 is SQIVND in the germline V gene (reference sequence). In nucleotides, the CDR3 is TGTGCCAGTTGGGGACAGGGGGCTTTTGGAAACACCATATATTTT. Its protein is CASWGQGAFGNTIYF.

Here the CDR3 reads CASSSSTGLYEQYF. CDR3 bases: TGTGCCAGTAGTAGCTCGACAGGGCTCTACGAGCAGTACTTC. The chain carries TRBV19 and TRBJ2-7; 7 bases fit TRBD1. The CDR3 is 14 residues long. V was clipped by 4 bases and J by 3 bases; unmatched bases: 6. Germline values: CDR1 LNHDA, CDR2 SQIVND (reference sequence).

This clone appeared once. J is TRBJ2-3 and V is TRBV7-8; 7 bases match TRBD2. After removal of 2 bases from V and 0 bases from J, the junction contained 8 bases not matched to a gene. Germline CDR1 reads SGHVS; CDR2 reads FQNEAQ. The CDR3 is 17 amino acids. CDR3 DNA sequence: TGTGCCAGCAGCTTAAGAGGACTAGGTGGGAGCACAGATACGCAGTATTTT. The encoded protein is CASSLRGLGGSTDTQYF.

The chain couples TRBV6-2 or TRBV6-3 to TRBJ1-5; D ambiguous. Germline V gene data show CDR1 as MNHEY and CDR2 as SVGEGT. CDR3 length: 13 residues. The V and J ends lost 6 bases and 3 bases respectively, with 9 bases between them. In DNA form, the CDR3 reads TGTGCCAGCAGCTCCCTCGTCAATCAGCCCCAGCATTTT. Translation gives CASSSLVNQPQHF.

A few counts support this clone. The chain combines TRBV6-6 with TRBJ2-5, with a possible D match to TRBD2 (5 bases). The ends were cut back, 2 bases at V and 1 base at J, with 5 bases in the middle. This CDR3 is built from 13 residues. CDR1 and CDR2 (germline): MNHNY, SVGAGI (reference sequence). DNA for the CDR3: TGTGCCAGCAGTTACGAGGGCCAAGAGACCCAGTACTTC. Amino acid sequence: CASSYEGQETQYF.

V is TRBV7-9 and J is TRBJ2-5; no reliable D call. Trimming removed 2 bases at V and 2 bases at J, with 6 bases between. This CDR3 contains 13 residues. CDR1 and CDR2 (germline): SEHNR, FQNEAQ (reference sequence). The CDR3 DNA follows: TGTGCCAGCAGCTTATACGGGCAAGAGACCCAGTACTTC. It yields the protein CASSLYGQETQYF.

This clone was seen more than once but under ten times. The gene calls are TRBV16 and TRBJ2-2; D gene uncertain. Trimming removed 4 bases from V and 7 bases from J, with 10 bases in between. Germline V gives CDR1 KGHSY, CDR2 FQNENV. This CDR3 comprises 13 residues. The CDR3 coding sequence is TGTGCCAGCAGCCCAGTGAATGGCGGGGAGCTGTTTTTT. Translated: CASSPVNGGELFF.

The V gene is TRBV29-1, the J gene TRBJ2-1; 12 bases align to TRBD2. Germline-derived CDR1 and CDR2 are SQVTM and ANQGSEA. After removal of 4 bases from V and 10 bases from J, the junction contained 8 bases not matched to a gene. The CDR3 has 14 amino acids. The CDR3 loop is CSVVPLAGGGEQFF. Written as DNA, the CDR3 is TGCAGCGTTGTTCCTCTAGCGGGGGGGGGCGAGCAGTTCTTC.

The rearrangement links TRBV6-5 to TRBJ1-2; a weak D match, TRBD1 (5 bases). The V end was cut by 8 bases, the J end by 12 bases, with 28 bases between. This CDR3 is 15 amino acids long. The germline CDR1 and CDR2 sequences are MNHEY and SVGAGI. In nucleotides, the CDR3 is TGTGCCAGCGATCCGGTGGAACAGGTGTACGCGATCCACACCTTC. It yields the protein CASDPVEQVYAIHTF.

This clone was seen more than once but under ten times. The chain links TRBV4-3 to TRBJ1-5; the D is unclear. With 0 bases removed from V and 0 bases from J, the gap between germline ends came to 9 bases. Per germline, CDR1 LGHNA and CDR2 YSLEER. The CDR3 is made up of 16 amino acids. CDR3 in amino acids: CASSQDTYGSNQPQHF. Here the CDR3 DNA reads TGCGCCAGCAGCCAAGATACCTATGGTAGCAATCAGCCCCAGCATTTT.

This clone has just a few counts. The chain joins TRBV5-1 to TRBJ1-1, with a tentative D call TRBD1 (5 bases). The CDR3 totals 13 residues. Trimming left V 5 bases short and J 1 base short, with 9 bases between. CDR1 is SGHRS, CDR2 YFSETQ, per germline. DNA for the CDR3: TGCGCCAGCAGTTTCGACAGGAACACTGAAGCTTTCTTT. This codes for CASSFDRNTEAFF.

This chain joins TRBV7-9 and TRBJ2-1; 10 bases are a match to TRBD2. The CDR3 loop spans 14 amino acids. V shed 6 bases and J 6 bases; nucleotides not matched to a gene: 5. Germline V CDR1 and CDR2: SEHNR, FQNEAQ (reference sequence). The CDR3 DNA is TGTGCCAGCAGGGGTCGGACTAGCGGCAATGAGCAGTTCTTC. Its protein product is CASRGRTSGNEQFF.